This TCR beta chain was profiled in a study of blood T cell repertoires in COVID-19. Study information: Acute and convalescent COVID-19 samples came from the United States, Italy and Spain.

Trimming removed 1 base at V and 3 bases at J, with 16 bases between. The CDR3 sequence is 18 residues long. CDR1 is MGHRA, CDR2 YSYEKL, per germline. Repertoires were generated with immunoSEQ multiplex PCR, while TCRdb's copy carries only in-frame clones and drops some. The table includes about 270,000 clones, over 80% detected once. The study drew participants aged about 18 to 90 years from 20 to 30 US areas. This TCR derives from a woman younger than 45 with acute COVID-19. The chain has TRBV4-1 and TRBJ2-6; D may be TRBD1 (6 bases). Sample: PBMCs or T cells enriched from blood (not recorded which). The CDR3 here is CASSQVAVRDIGANVLTF. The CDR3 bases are TGCGCCAGCAGCCAAGTCGCGGTTCGGGACATTGGGGCCAACGTCCTGACTTTC.